These 27 T cell receptor beta chains were sequenced from one sample in a study of cytomegalovirus exposure and HLA in healthy donors. A multiplex PCR was run with 60 Vbeta primers and 13 Jbeta primers. The method was immunoSEQ multiplex PCR; TCRdb's version includes in-frame clones alone and lacks a portion of them. The sample has 65,000 to 90,000 clones; roughly 70% are singletons. The sequencing input was PBMCs. The receptors come from a man in his 70s in good health and CMV-seronegative.

The chain joins TRBV5-1 to TRBJ2-3; the D gene is possibly TRBD2 (6 bases). This CDR3 comprises 15 residues. CDR1 and CDR2 from the germline V gene are SGHRS and YFSETQ. Trimming pared 4 bases from V and 3 bases from J, leaving 15 bases between. The CDR3 nucleotides are TGCGCCAGCAGCGGAACAGTAGGGACTACAGATACGCAGTATTTT. This sequence encodes CASSGTVGTTDTQYF.

This chain uses TRBV19 with TRBJ1-6, with unresolved D. V was cut by 6 bases and J by 8 bases, with 14 bases left in between. This CDR3 region has 14 residues. CDR1 and CDR2 from the germline V gene are LNHDA and SQIVND (reference sequence). This CDR3 is CASRVSLEHSPLHF. The CDR3 nucleotides are TGTGCCAGTAGAGTCTCCTTAGAGCATTCACCCCTCCACTTT.

This rearrangement joins TRBV5-4 to TRBJ1-4; D perhaps matches TRBD1 (5 bases). Germline V CDR1 and CDR2: SGHNT, YYREEE (reference sequence). The V end lost 3 bases, the J end lost 4 bases, and 13 bases lay between the germline ends. The CDR3 has 15 residues. CDR3 bases: TGTGCCAGCAGCTATGACAGTGCAAGTAATGAAAAACTGTTTTTT. Translation: CASSYDSASNEKLFF.

This clone is deemed medium-sized. DNA for the CDR3: TGTGCCAGCAGTACCGGGGGGGCTTTAGGGGAACAGCCCCAGCATTTT. The encoded protein is CASSTGGALGEQPQHF. The chain joins TRBV27 to TRBJ1-5; possible D gene TRBD1, 6 bases. Between the trimmed V and J ends, which lost 5 bases and 7 bases, there was a span of 21 bases. The CDR3 sequence is 16 residues long. Germline-derived CDR1 and CDR2 are MNHEY and SMNVEV (reference sequence).

V usage is TRBV19 and J usage is TRBJ2-1, with TRBD2 matching 9 bases. The CDR3 runs to 16 residues. Trimming took 5 bases from V and 7 from J; bases not matched to a gene: 12. In germline, CDR1 is LNHDA, CDR2 SQIVND (reference sequence). The CDR3 region has the DNA TGTGCCAGTAGTCCCATTGCGGGGGGGGCGATGAATGAGCAGTTCTTC. Amino acid sequence: CASSPIAGGAMNEQFF.

The V call is TRBV7-2, the J call TRBJ1-2; the match to TRBD1 covers 8 bases. The germline V gene encodes CDR1 SGHTA and CDR2 FQGNSA. V lost 1 base to trimming and J lost 8 bases; unmatched junction nucleotides: 15. This CDR3 comprises 17 residues. The CDR3 sequence: CASSLVSGGVSVGGYTF. The CDR3 DNA reads as TGTGCCAGCAGCTTAGTTTCAGGGGGCGTGAGTGTAGGAGGCTACACCTTC.

A few counts support this clone. This chain connects TRBV6-5 to TRBJ1-2, with TRBD1 matching 10 bases. The CDR3 runs to 15 residues. Germline CDR1 is MNHEY and CDR2 is SVGAGI. V was pared by 5 bases and J by 2 bases, with 5 bases of the junction left unmatched. The CDR3 region is CASSVGTGENYGYTF. The CDR3 region has the DNA TGTGCCAGCAGTGTCGGGACAGGGGAGAACTATGGCTACACCTTC.

This clone was detected only a few times. The chain combines TRBV7-2 with TRBJ1-2; possibly TRBD1 for D (5 bases). The CDR3 is made up of 13 amino acids. V lost 2 bases and J 2 bases, leaving 6 bases between the germline ends. Looked up from germline, CDR1 is SGHTA and CDR2 is FQGNSA. The CDR3 DNA sequence: TGTGCCAGCAGCTTACAGGGCAACTATGGCTACACCTTC. Translated, it gives CASSLQGNYGYTF.

The chain combines TRBV11-2 with TRBJ1-3, with TRBD1 matching 8 bases. Per the germline V gene, CDR1 is SGHAT and CDR2 is FQNNGV. There are 14 residues in the CDR3. The ends lost 5 bases at V and 2 bases at J; junction bases unmatched: 2. CDR3 bases: TGTGCCAGCAGCCTGGACAGGGCTGGAAACACCATATATTTT. Translating gives CASSLDRAGNTIYF.

The chain has TRBV30 and TRBJ2-5; D uncertain. CDR1 and CDR2 (germline): GTSNPN, SVGIG (reference sequence). The CDR3 is 11 amino acids. Trimming shortened V by 3 bases and J by 3 bases, and 5 bases separated the two germline ends. The CDR3 DNA is TGTGCCTGGAGCGGTGAAGAGACCCAGTACTTC. As protein: CAWSGEETQYF.

This rearrangement joins TRBV2 to TRBJ2-3; 8 nucleotides agree with TRBD1. Germline CDR1 reads SNHLY; CDR2 reads FYNNEI. After removal of 7 bases from V and 13 bases from J, the junction contained 13 bases not matched to a gene. This CDR3 has 13 residues. As DNA, the CDR3 is TGTGCCAGCAACTACCTCGGACAGGGCGGGGAGTATTTT. This sequence encodes CASNYLGQGGEYF.

This clone was counted a single time. The rearrangement uses TRBV7-2 and TRBJ1-5; 7 positions agree with TRBD1. Losses at the gene ends were 5 bases for V and 3 bases for J; bases not matched to a gene: 10. The germline V gene has CDR1 SGHTA and CDR2 FQGNSA. CDR3 size: 16 residues. DNA of the CDR3: TGTGCCAGCAGCCCCGGGACAGCGACAAACAATCAGCCCCAGCATTTT. Amino acid sequence: CASSPGTATNNQPQHF.

This clone was seen once. Within the sample, other DNA sequences also encode this same CDR3. CDR3 sequence reads: CASTLSKTGANSPLHF. The CDR3 bases are TGTGCCAGCACCCTCTCCAAGACAGGAGCTAATTCACCCCTCCACTTT. The chain joins TRBV7-2 to TRBJ1-6; tentatively, D is TRBD1 (6 bases). Trimming shortened V by 7 bases and J by 6 bases, and 19 bases separated the two germline ends. The germline V gene encodes CDR1 SGHTA and CDR2 FQGNSA. CDR3 length: 16 residues.

As concerns this clone: This probably arose from a read error, given a far larger clone one base away. Other DNA sequences in the sample encode the same CDR3. The V and J genes are TRBV6-5 and TRBJ1-2; the D is unclear. CDR3 length: 12 amino acids. The V end lost 8 bases, the J end lost 2 bases, and 9 bases lay between the germline ends. Looked up from germline, CDR1 is MNHEY and CDR2 is SVGAGI. The CDR3 DNA follows: TGTGCCAGCTCCTCGGGGAACTATGGCTACACCTTC. Amino acids: CASSSGNYGYTF.

The V and J genes are TRBV5-1 and TRBJ2-3; 11 nucleotides line up with TRBD2. Germline CDR1 and CDR2: SGHRS and YFSETQ. The V gene end was trimmed by 4 bases and the J gene end by 2 bases; junction bases not matched to a gene: 15. This CDR3 contains 19 residues. The CDR3 reads CASSLWGFSGGEVTDTQYF. CDR3 nucleotides: TGCGCCAGCAGCCTATGGGGATTTAGCGGGGGGGAAGTCACAGATACGCAGTATTTT.

The V call is TRBV2, the J call TRBJ2-5; TRBD1 agrees at 12 bases. The CDR3 consists of 16 residues. Germline V gene sequence: CDR1 SNHLY, CDR2 FYNNEI. V lost 5 bases, J lost 4 bases, and 8 bases stayed unmatched. The CDR3 DNA reads as TGTGCCAGCAGTACGACCGGGACAGGGGGCGGAGAGACCCAGTACTTC. Its protein is CASSTTGTGGGETQYF.

V and J are TRBV7-2 and TRBJ1-2; possible D gene TRBD1, 6 bases. The V gene lost 1 base and the J gene lost 5 bases, with 14 bases spanning the gap. Germline V CDR1 and CDR2: SGHTA, FQGNSA. The CDR3 is 15 residues long. CDR3: CASSLGGVRGYGYTF. Written as DNA, the CDR3 is TGTGCCAGCAGCTTAGGAGGGGTTAGGGGGTATGGCTACACCTTC.

This CDR3 reads CASSKEGTHYGYTF. Here the CDR3 DNA reads TGTGCCAGCAGCAAAGAAGGGACACACTATGGCTACACCTTC. The genes are TRBV21-1 and TRBJ1-2; no DNA check was done on the table's D call, TRBD1. TRBV21-1 is reported as a pseudogene. The length of the CDR3 is 14 residues.

The rearrangement links TRBV5-1 to TRBJ2-7, with 8 nucleotides matching TRBD1. CDR1 and CDR2 (germline): SGHRS, YFSETQ. The CDR3 is made up of 14 amino acids. J gave up 3 bases and V 4 bases, and 6 bases lay outside the gene matches. The CDR3: CASSAGQDLYEQYF. CDR3 coding DNA: TGCGCCAGCAGCGCGGGACAGGACCTCTACGAGCAGTACTTC. Variable domain in full (rest from reference TRBV5-1 and TRBJ2-7): KAGVTQTPRYLIKTRGQQVTLSCSPISGHRSVSWYQQTPGQGLQFLFEYFSETQRNKGNFPGRFSGRQFSNSRSEMNVSTLELGDSALYLCASSAGQDLYEQYFGPGTRLTVT.

This chain uses TRBV7-2 with TRBJ1-4, with TRBD1 matching 9 bases. This CDR3 is 14 amino acids long. The trim removed 5 bases at V and 8 bases at J, leaving 6 bases unmatched. Germline CDR1 and CDR2: SGHTA and FQGNSA. Here the CDR3 DNA reads TGTGCCAGCAGCCCAGACAGGGGGGACGAAAAACTGTTTTTT. Translated: CASSPDRGDEKLFF.

This clone was observed a handful of times. The chain links TRBV10-3 to TRBJ2-7; 11 bases are a match to TRBD2. The CDR3 totals 14 residues. Germline lookup yields CDR1 ENHRY and CDR2 SYGVKD. The V gene end was trimmed by 11 bases and the J gene end by 7 bases; junction bases not matched to a gene: 13. CDR3 sequence: CASSGGTSGGEQYF. For the CDR3, the DNA is TGTGCCTCCTCGGGGGGGACTAGCGGAGGGGAGCAGTACTTC.

This clone appeared a few times. The chain links TRBV7-2 to TRBJ2-3; D is possibly TRBD2 (6 bases). Germline values: CDR1 SGHTA, CDR2 FQGNSA. CDR3 length: 16 amino acids. V was cut by 3 bases and J by 0 bases, with 13 bases left in between. The CDR3 coding sequence is TGTGCCAGCAGCTTCCAGCCGGGACTGAGCACAGATACGCAGTATTTT. Residues: CASSFQPGLSTDTQYF.

This clone was seen more than once but under ten times. The rearrangement uses TRBV5-1 and TRBJ2-1; 7 nucleotides agree with TRBD2. The CDR3 has 15 amino acids. The ends lost 0 bases at V and 4 bases at J; junction bases unmatched: 4. CDR1 and CDR2 (germline): SGHRS, YFSETQ. This CDR3 is CASSLAASGYNEQFF. The CDR3 region has the DNA TGCGCCAGCAGCTTGGCGGCTAGCGGATACAATGAGCAGTTCTTC.

As for this clone: A junction boundary mismatches the germline segment, possibly from a read error. The chain recombines TRBV9 with TRBJ1-1; the match to TRBD1 covers 10 bases. The CDR3 consists of 13 residues. Germline CDR1 is SGDLS and CDR2 is YYNGEE. This CDR3 is CAGSVAGTGAPFF. The CDR3, as DNA: TGTGCCGGCAGCGTGGCCGGGACAGGGGCCCCTTTCTTT.

About this clone itself: Additional DNA sequences in this sample encode the identical CDR3. This chain connects TRBV7-2 to TRBJ2-5, with 8 bases lining up with TRBD2. There are 15 residues in the CDR3. Germline values: CDR1 SGHTA, CDR2 FQGNSA. V was pared by 5 bases and J by 5 bases, with 10 bases of the junction left unmatched. This CDR3 reads CASSLVGGGYETQYF. CDR3 in DNA: TGTGCCAGCAGCCTAGTTGGCGGGGGGTATGAGACCCAGTACTTC.

The genes are TRBV6-5 and TRBJ1-1; D may be TRBD1 (6 bases). The V gene's germline CDR1 is MNHEY and CDR2 SVGAGI. V dropped 8 bases and J dropped 11 bases, with 18 bases sitting between them. CDR3 length equals 12 residues. DNA for the CDR3: TGTGCCAGCCGGGGGGCAGTCTCCACTGCTTTCTTT. Encoded protein: CASRGAVSTAFF.

The rearrangement links TRBV5-1 to TRBJ2-3; 8 bases align to TRBD2. V trimming: 0 bases; J trimming: 2 bases; junction bases outside the gene matches: 2. Germline V CDR1 and CDR2: SGHRS, YFSETQ. The CDR3 is 15 residues long. In DNA form, the CDR3 reads TGCGCCAGCAGCTTGGTAGCGGGGTTCACAGATACGCAGTATTTT. Protein product: CASSLVAGFTDTQYF.